This TCR beta chain was identified in a study of T cells in Graves' hyperthyroidism and ophthalmopathy (dated by TCRdb to between 2019 and 2020). Study-level background: Peripheral blood was collected at initial diagnosis, before any treatment. Prospective prediction of ophthalmopathy was tested in an independent validation cohort of under 20 hyperthyroidism patients and approximately 17 patients who later progressed to ophthalmopathy. The study also compared thyroid tissue and blood T-cell repertoires from 5 to 7 Graves' hyperthyroidism patients. The 90 to 100 discovery patients were randomly split 7:3 into training and test sets. The paper reports TCR Vbeta CDR3 sequencing of over 120 peripheral blood samples: around 45 ophthalmopathy, under 85 hyperthyroidism and roughly 17 progressor patients. To identify distinguishing TCR V-J signatures, a discovery cohort of about 95 patients was used, comprising 43 with Graves' ophthalmopathy and under 60 with stable Graves' hyperthyroidism. After sampling, hyperthyroidism patients received methimazole starting at 30 mg daily, and ophthalmopathy patients received high-dose intravenous methylprednisolone. General findings and caveats noted by the study authors: Most expanded thyroid clonotypes (frequency above 0.001) were also detected in blood, suggesting blood repertoires may reflect thyroid immune responses. No statistical method was used to fix the sample size in advance, and group allocation was not hidden from the investigators. A model built on a 13 V-J signature distinguished ophthalmopathy from stable hyperthyroidism, reaching around 90% sensitivity and under 84% specificity in cross-validation and 80%/75% in testing. In validation, progression to ophthalmopathy was predicted by the model with around 70% sensitivity and around 75% specificity, a median of approximately 6.5 months before onset.

Comment on this clonotype: Its target antigen remains unknown. Per-nucleotide qualities are absent, and no much larger clonotype sits a single base away.

The TCR beta CDR3 regions were amplified from the RNA transcripts. The TCR CDR3 was subjected to a first round of RT-PCR using the HTBI primer set and the Qiagen OneStep RT-PCR kit. The libraries were constructed in a second round of multiplex PCR and then size-selected and purified. Paired-end sequencing of the libraries was performed with 100 bp reads on an Illumina HiSeq2000. In the source study's methods: SOAPnuke was used to process the raw data, with reads discarded if the reads contained adapters or uncalled bases, had a mean Phred below 15, or lacked an exact constant-primer or identifier match. COPE v1.2.5 was used to merge the high-quality paired reads, and each unique nucleotide sequence was defined as a clonotype. MiTCR v1.1 was used to align clonotypes to the IMGT TRBV, TRBD and TRBJ reference segments. The analysis included only V-J combinations with a frequency above 0.0001, which together covered around 99% of the repertoires. The TCS score was defined as the ratio of F50 (clonal expansion) to E x V (chaos), calculated using BLOSUM62-based TCRdist between CDR3 peptides within each V-J. Welch's t-statistics and random forest reduced around 520 V-J features to roughly 13, which were used in a naive Bayes classifier (R e1071). The public reads were reanalyzed by TCRdb: fastp trimming at Q25, MiXCR alignment, in-frame beta chains only. CDR3 protein duplicates are merged, each entry listing the most common genes and DNA. TCRdb, rather than the study authors, made the V and J calls. The sample table records about 720,000 distinct CDR3 sequences; around 19% of these occur just once. Approximately 15% of the sample is in the top ten clones.

The hyperthyroidism patients were between 18 and 65 years old and newly diagnosed, with a disease duration of less than 2 months. Any patient with an uncontrolled infection, another autoimmune disease, pregnancy or lactation was excluded. Diagnoses were established on the basis of clinical symptoms, serum thyroxine and TRAb, thyroid ultrasound, and orbital computed tomography. Blood from progressor patients was collected at the time of first diagnosis with hyperthyroidism, before any ophthalmopathy symptoms had appeared. Ficoll-Paque density gradient centrifugation was used to isolate PBMCs from about 10 ml of fresh peripheral blood. Progressor patients were first diagnosed with Graves' hyperthyroidism and then developed ophthalmopathy during follow-up. Total RNA was extracted with Trizol reagent, and quality was checked on an Agilent 2100 Bioanalyzer. V lost 4 bases and J lost 6 bases, and the count of bases not matched to a germline gene is 10. From the germline V gene (reference sequence), CDR1 is DFQATT and CDR2 is SNEGSKA. Its CDR3 holds 15 amino acids, cysteine through phenylalanine. CDR3 DNA is the only sequence kept; it has 45 bases, read in frame from the first base.

The source material was blood. This TCR was sampled from a woman between 45 and 65 years old with Graves' hyperthyroidism that later progressed to Graves' ophthalmopathy. This receptor chain uses TRBV20-1 and TRBJ2-3, with TRBD2 matching 10 junction bases. The CDR3 region reads CSATLSGGGLDTQYF. In nucleotide form, the sequence is TGCAGTGCTACTCTAAGCGGGGGGGGATTGGATACGCAGTATTTT.